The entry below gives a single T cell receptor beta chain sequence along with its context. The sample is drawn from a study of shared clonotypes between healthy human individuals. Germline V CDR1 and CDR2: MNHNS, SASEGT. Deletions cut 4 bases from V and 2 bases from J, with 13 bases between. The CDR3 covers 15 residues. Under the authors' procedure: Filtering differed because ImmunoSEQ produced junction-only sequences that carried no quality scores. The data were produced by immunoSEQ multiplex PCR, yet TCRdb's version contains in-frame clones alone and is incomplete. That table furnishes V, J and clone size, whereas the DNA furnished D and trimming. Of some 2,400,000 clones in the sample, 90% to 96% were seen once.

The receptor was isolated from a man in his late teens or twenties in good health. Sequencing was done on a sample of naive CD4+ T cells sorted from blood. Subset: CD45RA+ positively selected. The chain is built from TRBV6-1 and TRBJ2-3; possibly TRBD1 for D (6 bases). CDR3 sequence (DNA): TGTGCCAGCAGTGCCAGGGGCCCTGACACAGATACGCAGTATTTT. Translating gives CASSARGPDTDTQYF.